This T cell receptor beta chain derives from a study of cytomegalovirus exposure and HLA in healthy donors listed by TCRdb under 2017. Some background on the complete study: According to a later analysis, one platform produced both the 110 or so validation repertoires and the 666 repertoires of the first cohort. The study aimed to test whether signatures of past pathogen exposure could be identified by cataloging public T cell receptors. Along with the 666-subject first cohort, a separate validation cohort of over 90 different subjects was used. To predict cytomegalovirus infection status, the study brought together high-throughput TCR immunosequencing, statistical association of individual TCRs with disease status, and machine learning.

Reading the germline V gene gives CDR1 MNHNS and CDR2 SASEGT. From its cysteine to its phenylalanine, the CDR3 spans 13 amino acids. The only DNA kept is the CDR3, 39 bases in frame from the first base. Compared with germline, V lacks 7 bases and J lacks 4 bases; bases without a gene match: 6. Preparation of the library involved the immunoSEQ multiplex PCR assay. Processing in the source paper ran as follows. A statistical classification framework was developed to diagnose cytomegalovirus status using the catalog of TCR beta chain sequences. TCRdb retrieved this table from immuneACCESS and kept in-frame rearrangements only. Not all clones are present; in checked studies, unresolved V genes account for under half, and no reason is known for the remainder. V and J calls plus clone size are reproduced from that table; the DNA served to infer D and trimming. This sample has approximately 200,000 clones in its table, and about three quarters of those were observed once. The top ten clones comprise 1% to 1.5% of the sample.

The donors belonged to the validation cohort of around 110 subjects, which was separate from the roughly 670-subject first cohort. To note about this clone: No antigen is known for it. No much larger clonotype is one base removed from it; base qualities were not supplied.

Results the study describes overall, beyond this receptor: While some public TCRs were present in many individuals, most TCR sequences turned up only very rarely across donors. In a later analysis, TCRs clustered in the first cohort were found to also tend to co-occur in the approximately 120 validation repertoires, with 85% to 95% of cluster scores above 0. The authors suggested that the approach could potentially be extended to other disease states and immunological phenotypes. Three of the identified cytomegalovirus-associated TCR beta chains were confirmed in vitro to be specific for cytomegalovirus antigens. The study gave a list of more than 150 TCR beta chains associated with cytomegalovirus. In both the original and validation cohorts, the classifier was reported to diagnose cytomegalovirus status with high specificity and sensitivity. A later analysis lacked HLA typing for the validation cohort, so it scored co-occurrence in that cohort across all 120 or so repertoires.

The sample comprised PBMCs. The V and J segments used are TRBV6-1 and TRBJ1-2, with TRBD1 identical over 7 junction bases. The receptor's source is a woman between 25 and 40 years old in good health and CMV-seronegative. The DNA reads TGTGCCAGCAAAGAGGGGGCAGTCTATGGCTACACCTTC. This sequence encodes CASKEGAVYGYTF.